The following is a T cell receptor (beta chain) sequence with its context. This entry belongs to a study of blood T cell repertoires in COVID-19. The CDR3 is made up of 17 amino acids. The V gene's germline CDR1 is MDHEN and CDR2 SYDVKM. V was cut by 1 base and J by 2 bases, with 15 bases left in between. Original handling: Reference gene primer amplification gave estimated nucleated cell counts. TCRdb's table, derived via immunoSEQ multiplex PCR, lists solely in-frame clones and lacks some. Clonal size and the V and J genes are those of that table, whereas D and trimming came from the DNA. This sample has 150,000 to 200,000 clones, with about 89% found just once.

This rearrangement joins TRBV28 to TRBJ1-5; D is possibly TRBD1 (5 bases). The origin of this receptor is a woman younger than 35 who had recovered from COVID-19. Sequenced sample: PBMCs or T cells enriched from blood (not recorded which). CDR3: CASSLFTGGRGNQPQHF. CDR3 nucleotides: TGTGCCAGCAGTTTATTTACCGGGGGGAGGGGCAATCAGCCCCAGCATTTT. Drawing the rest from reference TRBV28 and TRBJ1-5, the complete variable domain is DVKVTQSSRYLVKRTGEKVFLECVQDMDHENMFWYRQDPGLGLRLIYFSYDVKMKEKGDIPEGYSVSREKKERFSLILESASTNQTSMYLCASSLFTGGRGNQPQHFGDGTRLSIL.